This T cell receptor (beta chain) was retrieved from a study of identical twins. Through template switching, a universal primer site was introduced, and the cDNA contained unique molecular identifiers. TCRdb itself ran the 5' RACE reads through MiXCR, one entry per CDR3 protein. The table has some 230,000 distinct CDR3 sequences, under 8.5% seen once. General observations from the study: One should note that invariant MAIT and iNKT cells could partly confound zero-insertion analyses.

The CDR3 covers 12 residues. CDR1 is KGHDR, CDR2 SFDVKD, per germline. V trimming: 9 bases; J trimming: 7 bases; junction bases outside the gene matches: 3. Only a few counts were recorded for this clonotype. What it recognizes is unknown. This same sample was also part of a study on T cells expressing NK-cell markers. From that paper: Of eight sequenced donors, seven were HCMV-seropositive and one HCMV-seronegative. Leadership of the CD3+CD56-NKG2C+ fraction also belonged to these clonotypes in a few donors.

The chain has TRBV24-1 and TRBJ2-1, with 9 positions matching TRBD2. The sample consisted of CD8+ T cells sorted from blood. This TCR derives from a woman between 18 and 29 years old in good health. The CDR3 nucleotides read TGTGCCACCTCCGGACTAGCGAATGAGCAGTTCTTC. Amino acids: CATSGLANEQFF.